A single sample gave rise to the 7 T cell receptor beta chains below, sequenced in a study of blood T cell repertoires in COVID-19. Some clones are missing from TCRdb's copy, which holds only in-frame ones; the method was immunoSEQ multiplex PCR. The sample has 250,000 or so clones; about 83% are singletons. Sequenced: peripheral blood. The receptors shown here come from a man between 50 and 59 years old with acute or convalescent COVID-19.

This sequence joins TRBV5-1 and TRBJ1-1; D is possibly TRBD1 (5 bases). This CDR3 is built from 14 residues. Germline-derived CDR1 and CDR2 are SGHRS and YFSETQ. Trimming took off 4 bases at V and 3 bases at J, with 13 bases between the two ends. CDR3: CASSLRQRHTEAFF. The CDR3 nucleotides are TGCGCCAGCAGCCTGAGACAGAGACACACTGAAGCTTTCTTT.

The rearrangement joins TRBV30 to TRBJ1-1; possibly TRBD1 for D (6 bases). Germline V gives CDR1 GTSNPN, CDR2 SVGIG (reference sequence). The ends were cut back, 5 bases at V and 0 bases at J, with 13 bases in the middle. CDR3 size: 14 residues. The CDR3 sequence: CAWSSWTVNTEAFF. CDR3 coding DNA: TGTGCCTGGTCCTCCTGGACAGTGAACACTGAAGCTTTCTTT.

As regards this clone: Mismatch with germline at one junction end may stem from a read error. V and J are TRBV29-1 and TRBJ1-1; TRBD1 is a possible D gene (6 bases). The germline V gene encodes CDR1 SQVTM and CDR2 ANQGSEA. The CDR3 consists of 17 residues. The DNA for the CDR3 is TGCAGCGTTGAAGGGACAACCCTTGATTGGCCCACGGGGACACAGATCTTT. Its protein product is CSVEGTTLDWPTGTQIF. Based on the CDR3 plus reference TRBV29-1 and TRBJ1-1, the full variable domain is SAVISQKPSRDICQRGTSLTIQCQVDSQVTMMFWYRQQPGQSLTLIATANQGSEATYESGFVIDKFPISRPNLTFSTLTVSNMSPEDSSIYLCSVEGTTLDWPTGTQIFGQGTRLTVV.

This clone has just a few counts. V and J are TRBV7-3 and TRBJ1-1; D not resolved. The germline V gene encodes CDR1 SGHTA and CDR2 FQGTGA. V lost 5 bases and J 4 bases, leaving 11 bases between the germline ends. The CDR3 totals 13 residues. CDR3 sequence: CASSLEGFTEAFF. The CDR3 bases are TGTGCCAGCAGCCTGGAGGGTTTCACTGAAGCTTTCTTT.

This chain uses TRBV2 with TRBJ2-4, with a possible D match to TRBD1 (5 bases). Germline V gene sequence: CDR1 SNHLY, CDR2 FYNNEI. Deletions cut 8 bases from V and 9 bases from J, with 23 bases between. This CDR3 comprises 15 residues. As DNA, the CDR3 is TGTGCCAGCGCCGTCAGGGTTCAGGCCAATCCCATTCAGTACTTC. Its protein is CASAVRVQANPIQYF. The full variable domain, with the rest looked up from reference TRBV2 and TRBJ2-4, is EPEVTQTPSHQVTQMGQEVILRCVPISNHLYFYWYRQILGQKVEFLVSFYNNEISEKSEIFDDQFSVERPDGSNFTLKIRSTKLEDSAMYFCASAVRVQANPIQYFGAGTRLSVL.

The rearrangement links TRBV28 to TRBJ1-2; possible D gene TRBD1, 6 bases. Trimming removed 7 bases from V and 4 bases from J, with 13 bases in between. Germline CDR1 reads MDHEN; CDR2 reads SYDVKM. The length of the CDR3 is 13 residues. CDR3 protein: CASTLGGGYGYTF. In nucleotides, the CDR3 is TGTGCCAGCACCTTGGGAGGGGGCTATGGCTACACCTTC.

This chain connects TRBV27 to TRBJ1-6; D is ambiguous. CDR3 length: 15 amino acids. Germline CDR1 MNHEY, CDR2 SMNVEV (reference sequence). Trimming removed 6 bases from V and 0 bases from J, with 9 bases in between. In DNA form, the CDR3 reads TGTGCCAGCAGAGAAGCCCCCTCCTATAATTCACCCCTCCACTTT. It is translated as CASREAPSYNSPLHF.